The present entry profiles one TCR beta chain with its context. Its antigen has not been determined. No qualities accompany the bases; no much larger clone lies one base away. TCR CDR3 regions were amplified from genomic DNA by multiplex PCR using the deep immunoSEQ assay. For each cell subset, the extracted genomic DNA was distributed evenly across all wells of several immunoSEQ 96-well plates, and each plate served as one replicate. For sorted subsets, each replicate PCR was loaded with about 0.2 ug genomic DNA, equivalent to 32,000 or so T cell genomes. Purified libraries were quantified with a Qubit 3.0 fluorometer, sized on a Bioanalyzer 2100, and re-quantified with the KAPA Library Quantification kit. Each immunoSEQ 96-well plate was sequenced on its own single-read 150-cycle Illumina NextSeq 550 flow cell. Regarding the original processing steps: Because only junctional sequences without quality scores were contained in the immunoSEQ output, filtering matching that applied to full-length reads could not be performed. To assign V/J genes and CDR3, sequences were annotated against IMGT germline references using PyIR, a Python wrapper for IgBLAST v1.9. Reads were removed for weak V/J assignments (E-value above 1e-6), missing CDR3, stop codons, out-of-frame junctions, or ambiguous translated residues. A V3J clonotype was defined by an identical inferred V gene, J gene, and CDR3 amino acid sequence. To compute the percentage overlap between repertoires, the number of shared unique clonotypes was divided by the size of the smaller repertoire. Three approaches were used to assess repertoire richness: RTK rarefaction, the Chao1 estimator, and Recon v2.1 estimates of unobserved clonotypes. Generation probabilities were computed with OLGA for all TCRbeta clonotypes obtained by the gDNA method from a few donors. The source is immuneACCESS, and TCRdb retained only in-frame sequences with V and J called. Part of the clones is not carried over; for the studies checked, unresolved V genes explain less than half of this, and the remainder is unexplained. The V and J calls and clone size are taken from that table; D and trimming were inferred from the DNA. Within this sample are 2,500,000 or so clones, with under 95% of them counted one time only. In total, the top ten clones hold roughly 0.39% of the sample.

The source of the sample is a study of shared clonotypes between healthy human individuals (dated by TCRdb to 2019 to 2021). A note on the overall study: A few men and a couple of women, aged 18 to 49 years, made up the cohort. Per donor, three plates each were used for CD4 naive and CD4 memory, two for CD8 naive, and one for CD8 memory. To estimate repertoire size and how much clonotypes are shared between individuals, the study performed deep sequencing of blood TCR repertoires from a handful of healthy adults. Libraries were prepared and TCR repertoires were sequenced by different laboratories using diverse techniques, in order to increase sequencing depth and limit assay-specific biases. Per donor, leukapheresis produced somewhere between about 0.9 and 9.5 billion PBMCs.

What the work shows at the level of the full study, not this receptor alone: Estimated clonotype richness was generally larger for naive than for memory subsets. Based on pairwise subsampling, the degree of clonotype sharing among donors was expected to be affected by sequencing depth. Because the study included a small number of donors, the genetic and exposure-history diversity represented was limited. Incomplete sequencing was indicated by rarefaction of sorted-subset datasets, despite the large sequencing depth. Sampling was limited to blood, and TCR repertoires in tissue likely differ from TCR repertoires in blood. Higher generation probabilities were observed for clonotypes shared by all four sorted-subset donors than for non-shared clonotypes. Approximately 5% of naive CD4, 3.5% of naive CD8, 2% to 2.5% of memory CD4, and around 0.4% of memory CD8 clonotypes were shared across a handful of donors.

The donors were healthy, HIV-negative adults who had no recently reported acute infections or vaccinations. Every donor was a Caucasian adult residing in Nashville, Tennessee, USA. CD4+ T cells were enriched by magnetic negative selection, after which naive cells were positively selected on CD45RA and the negative fraction was taken as the memory subset. Blood was collected by leukapheresis, and PBMCs were isolated by Ficoll-Histopaque density gradient centrifugation and then cryopreserved in liquid nitrogen vapor phase. Purity and quantity of every magnetically sorted T cell population were checked by analytical flow cytometry. Genomic DNA was isolated from every sorted fraction and measured by UV absorbance on a Nanodrop 2000c. Sequencing used naive CD4+ T cells from PBMCs. Reading the label with the study, this specimen's cell subset or site is: CD45RA+ positively selected. This clonotype was sampled from a man between 18 and 29 years old in good health. Some clones in this sample may be carry-over from other donors' samples.

The CDR3 sequence is CASSLEGVQYF. The DNA reads as follows: TGTGCCAGCAGTTTGGAGGGAGTTCAGTACTTC. The V and J segments used are TRBV28 and TRBJ2-4; a weak D assignment points to TRBD2 (6 bases agree). Taken from cysteine to phenylalanine, the CDR3 has 11 residues. The kept DNA is CDR3 alone, 33 bases in frame from the first base. CDR1 and CDR2 are drawn from the germline V gene: MDHEN, SYDVKM. V is pared back by 3 bases and J by 11 bases, with 8 bases lying between the germline termini.